This entry lists 11 T cell receptor beta chains sequenced from one sample in a study of blood T cell repertoires in COVID-19. Measured with immunoSEQ multiplex PCR; TCRdb has only the in-frame clones, and not every one. There are about 160,000 clones in the sample; roughly 87% occur only once, and approximately 4.1% lies in the top ten. The sample consisted of peripheral blood. The receptor source for this set is a woman aged 55-69 years who had recovered from COVID-19.

The V gene is TRBV7-6, the J gene TRBJ2-3; 8 bases are shared with TRBD2. CDR1 and CDR2 (germline): SGHVS, FNYEAQ. CDR3 length: 15 amino acids. Germline trimming cut 1 base from V and 5 bases from J; bases unmatched to any gene: 5. This chain's CDR3 is CASSLEGLAGDTQYF. DNA for the CDR3: TGTGCCAGCAGCTTAGAGGGGCTAGCGGGAGATACGCAGTATTTT.

The chain combines TRBV5-1 with TRBJ2-5; 11 positions agree with TRBD2. The CDR3 consists of 14 residues. V lost 4 bases and J lost 5; bases outside the gene matches: 4. Per germline, CDR1 SGHRS and CDR2 YFSETQ. The DNA for the CDR3 is TGCGCCAGCAGCCCGGGACTAGCGGCGGAGACCCAGTACTTC. Protein sequence: CASSPGLAAETQYF.

The genes are TRBV4-3 and TRBJ1-3; tentative D call: TRBD1 (5 bases). CDR1 is LGHNA and CDR2 is YSLEER in the germline V gene. The V and J ends lost 1 base and 3 bases respectively, with 16 bases between them. The CDR3 spans 17 residues. Here the CDR3 DNA reads TGCGCCAGCAGCCAAGGCGCTATTCAGGGAATTGGAAACACCATATATTTT. Residues: CASSQGAIQGIGNTIYF.

The rearrangement links TRBV7-2 to TRBJ2-5; TRBD2 matches 9 bases. Germline CDR1 is SGHTA and CDR2 is FQGNSA. The CDR3 is 17 residues long. Trimming at V came to 7 bases and at J to 3 bases, leaving 15 bases not matched to a gene. The CDR3 DNA is TGTGCCAGCAACCATTATCCAGCGGGGGGCTGGGAAGAGACCCAGTACTTC. The encoded protein is CASNHYPAGGWEETQYF. The variable domain in full, with the rest retrieved from reference TRBV7-2 and TRBJ2-5, is GAGVSQSPSNKVTEKGKDVELRCDPISGHTALYWYRQSLGQGLEFLIYFQGNSAPDKSGLPSDRFSAERTGGSVSTLTIQRTQQEDSAVYLCASNHYPAGGWEETQYFGPGTRLLVL.

Details on this clone: Other DNA sequences of this sample code for an identical CDR3. V is TRBV6-5 and J is TRBJ1-5, with D tentatively TRBD1 (6 bases). Trimming pared 6 bases from V and 1 base from J, leaving 10 bases between. The CDR3 runs to 14 residues. CDR1 and CDR2 (germline): MNHEY, SVGAGI. The CDR3 sequence is CASSPGQSNQPQHF. The DNA of the CDR3 is TGTGCCAGCAGCCCGGGACAAAGCAATCAGCCCCAGCATTTT.

This clone was detected only once. The chain links TRBV4-2 to TRBJ1-3; 9 bases match TRBD1. This CDR3 is built from 18 residues. The J segment lost 0 bases and the V segment lost 3 bases, leaving 9 bases of the junction unmatched. CDR1 is LGHNA and CDR2 is YNFKEQ in the germline V gene. The CDR3 sequence is CASSHSPGQGISGNTIYF. The CDR3 bases are TGTGCCAGCAGCCACTCTCCGGGACAGGGAATCTCTGGAAACACCATATATTTT.

V and J are TRBV28 and TRBJ1-4, with a tentative D call TRBD1 (5 bases). The germline V gene encodes CDR1 MDHEN and CDR2 SYDVKM. V was trimmed by 7 bases and J by 8 bases, leaving 20 bases between them. The CDR3 sequence is 15 residues long. The CDR3 sequence is CASTSGGGMGEKLFF. CDR3 sequence (DNA): TGTGCCAGCACCAGCGGGGGAGGGATGGGCGAAAAACTGTTTTTT.

The chain links TRBV9 to TRBJ2-1; 9 bases are a match to TRBD2. With 0 bases clipped from V and 0 bases from J, the junction kept 7 bases outside the gene matches. This CDR3 spans 18 amino acids. The V gene's germline CDR1 is SGDLS and CDR2 YYNGEE. CDR3 residues: CASSVGGTSSISYNEQFF. CDR3 nucleotide sequence: TGTGCCAGCAGCGTAGGGGGGACTAGCAGCATCTCCTACAATGAGCAGTTCTTC.

V usage is TRBV30 and J usage is TRBJ1-1, with D unresolved. Germline lookup yields CDR1 GTSNPN and CDR2 SVGIG (reference sequence). Between the trimmed V and J ends, which lost 4 bases and 8 bases, there was a span of 17 bases. The CDR3 has 13 residues. The CDR3 DNA sequence: TGTGCCTGGAATTGGACTCCCTTTAAAGAAGCTTTCTTT. Translated: CAWNWTPFKEAFF.

V and J are TRBV5-4 and TRBJ1-2; 8 bases fit TRBD1. This CDR3 spans 14 amino acids. Germline trimming cut 4 bases from V and 8 bases from J; bases unmatched to any gene: 10. Germline values: CDR1 SGHNT, CDR2 YYREEE (reference sequence). In nucleotides, the CDR3 is TGTGCCAGCAGCGACACCCAGGGGGCGAGCGGCTACACCTTC. Translating gives CASSDTQGASGYTF.

In DNA form, the CDR3 reads TGTGCCAGCAGCCAAGCGGGGGGCGCATCCACCTACGAGCAGTACTTC. Its protein is CASSQAGGASTYEQYF. V is TRBV4-2 and J is TRBJ2-7, with D possibly matching TRBD2 (7 bases). Trimming took off 1 base at V and 2 bases at J, with 15 bases between the two ends. The V gene's germline CDR1 is LGHNA and CDR2 YNFKEQ. CDR3 length: 16 residues.